The clone carrying this T cell receptor beta chain was counted at least ten times. As yet, its antigen is unknown. Preparation of the TCRbeta library used unique molecular identifiers. TCRdb ran MiXCR on the PCR reads and lists one entry per CDR3 protein. This table holds over 450,000 distinct CDR3 sequences, about 10% found once. This CDR3 contains 15 residues. Germline loops: CDR1 MNHEY, CDR2 SVGEGT. The trim removed 6 bases at V and 4 bases at J, leaving 4 bases unmatched. The source of the sample is a study of T-cell reconstitution after alpha-beta-depleted transplantation in children. General observations from the study: Alpha-beta T cells present about two months after transplant were reported to originate from several hundred expanded graft clones. It was newly produced T cells that mostly accounted for T-cell counts and diversity one year after transplant. Surviving recipient T cells and thymic progenitors accounted for the high day-60 TCRbeta diversity observed in some patients.

Source: PBMCs, taken before TCRalphabeta/CD19-depleted stem cell transplant. The rearrangement joins TRBV6-2 or TRBV6-3 to TRBJ2-1; TRBD2 matches at 12 bases. The clonotype comes from a child younger than 10 with inherited bone marrow failure, due to receive a stem cell transplant. In DNA, the CDR3 is TGTGCCAGCAGCTATCTAGCGGGAGGGTACAATGAGCAGTTCTTC. Residues: CASSYLAGGYNEQFF.